This entry lists 9 T cell receptor beta chains sequenced from one sample in a study of blood T cell repertoires in COVID-19. Assay used: immunoSEQ multiplex PCR; TCRdb lists only in-frame clones, some missing. The sample carries approximately 140,000 clones, roughly 81% recorded once. Sequenced input: peripheral blood. The source is a human donor with acute or convalescent COVID-19. The donor label of this sample is uncertain.

This clone was seen just once. The chain uses TRBV29-1 and TRBJ2-7; D remains ambiguous. The CDR3 has 11 amino acids. V gave up 3 bases and J gave up 9 bases, with 12 bases separating them. CDR1 SQVTM and CDR2 ANQGSEA come from the germline V gene. The CDR3 here is CSVEVLGRQYV. The CDR3 bases are TGCAGCGTTGAGGTTTTGGGCAGGCAGTACGTC.

The chain couples TRBV5-5 to TRBJ1-2; 7 positions agree with TRBD1. J gave up 5 bases and V 4 bases, and 2 bases lay outside the gene matches. Germline CDR1 and CDR2: SGHKS and YYEKEE (reference sequence). This CDR3 is built from 12 residues. CDR3 residues: CASSRQGYGYTF. The CDR3 region has the DNA TGTGCCAGCAGCAGACAGGGTTATGGCTACACCTTC.

This clone was counted only a few times. V usage is TRBV30 and J usage is TRBJ1-1; no reliable D call. V was shortened by 2 bases and J by 0 bases, with 7 bases between the two germline ends. The CDR3 totals 13 residues. The germline V gene encodes CDR1 GTSNPN and CDR2 SVGIG (reference sequence). CDR3: CAWSYIMNTEAFF. For the CDR3, the DNA is TGTGCCTGGAGTTATATTATGAACACTGAAGCTTTCTTT.

The chain joins TRBV18 to TRBJ1-5; possible D gene TRBD1, 5 bases. V lost 3 bases, J lost 5 bases, and 11 bases lay in between. Germline V gene sequence: CDR1 KGHSH, CDR2 LQKENI. This CDR3 region has 14 residues. In DNA, the CDR3 is TGTGCCAGCTCACCGGGCAGGGAGGATCAGCCCCAGCATTTT. Its protein product is CASSPGREDQPQHF. Complete variable domain (other parts from reference TRBV18 and TRBJ1-5): NAGVMQNPRHLVRRRGQEARLRCSPMKGHSHVYWYRQLPEEGLKFMVYLQKENIIDESGMPKERFSAEFPKEGPSILRIQQVVRGDSAAYFCASSPGREDQPQHFGDGTRLSIL.

V usage is TRBV6-6 and J usage is TRBJ1-1; unclear D gene. The CDR3 is 12 amino acids. Trimming shortened V by 5 bases and J by 4 bases, and 8 bases separated the two germline ends. Germline CDR1 is MNHNY and CDR2 is SVGAGI (reference sequence). This CDR3 reads CASSHRGTEAFF. The DNA of the CDR3 is TGTGCCAGCAGTCATCGGGGCACTGAAGCTTTCTTT.

This clone was observed at least ten times. The chain is built from TRBV15 and TRBJ2-3; TRBD2 agrees at 7 bases. Germline CDR1 and CDR2: LNHNV and YYDKDF (reference sequence). CDR3 size: 17 residues. The ends lost 3 bases at V and 6 bases at J; junction bases unmatched: 15. This chain's CDR3 is CATSSRAGDVFGDTQYF. The DNA of the CDR3 is TGTGCCACCAGCAGTAGGGCGGGGGATGTATTTGGGGATACGCAGTATTTT.

The V gene is TRBV6-5, the J gene TRBJ2-7; TRBD1 matches 7 bases. Trimming cost V 5 bases and J 3 bases; bases outside gene matches: 7. Germline CDR1 reads MNHEY; CDR2 reads SVGAGI. This CDR3 spans 14 amino acids. CDR3 coding DNA: TGTGCCAGCAGTATCCGGGACAGTTACTACGAGCAGTACTTC. This sequence encodes CASSIRDSYYEQYF.

The V call is TRBV4-1, the J call TRBJ2-3; TRBD2 matches 10 bases. Per the germline V gene, CDR1 is MGHRA and CDR2 is YSYEKL. V shed 0 bases and J 2 bases; nucleotides not matched to a gene: 5. There are 17 residues in the CDR3. CDR3: CASSQDGLAGVTDTQYF. The CDR3 coding sequence is TGCGCCAGCAGCCAAGACGGCCTAGCGGGGGTCACAGATACGCAGTATTTT.

The chain couples TRBV27 to TRBJ1-5; 10 bases agree with TRBD1. Germline trimming cut 5 bases from V and 5 bases from J; bases unmatched to any gene: 6. The CDR3 has 15 amino acids. From germline, CDR1 is MNHEY and CDR2 SMNVEV (reference sequence). The CDR3 DNA sequence: TGTGCCAGCAGTCCCATTGGACAGGGGGATCAGCCCCAGCATTTT. Protein: CASSPIGQGDQPQHF.